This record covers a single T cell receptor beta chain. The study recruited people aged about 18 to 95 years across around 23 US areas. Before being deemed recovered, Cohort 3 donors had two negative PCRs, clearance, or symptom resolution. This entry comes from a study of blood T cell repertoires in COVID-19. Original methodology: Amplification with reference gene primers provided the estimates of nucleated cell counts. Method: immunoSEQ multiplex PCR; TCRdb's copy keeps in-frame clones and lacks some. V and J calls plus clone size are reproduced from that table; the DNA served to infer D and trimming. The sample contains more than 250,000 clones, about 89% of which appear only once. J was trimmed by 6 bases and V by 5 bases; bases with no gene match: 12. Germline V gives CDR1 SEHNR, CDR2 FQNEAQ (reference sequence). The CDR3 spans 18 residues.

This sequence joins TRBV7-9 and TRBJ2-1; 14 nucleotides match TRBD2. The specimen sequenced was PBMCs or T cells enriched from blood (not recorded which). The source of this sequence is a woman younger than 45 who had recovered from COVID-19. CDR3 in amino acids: CASSLPPRLAGGRNEQFF. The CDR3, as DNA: TGTGCCAGCAGCCTACCCCCTCGACTAGCGGGAGGGCGCAATGAGCAGTTCTTC.